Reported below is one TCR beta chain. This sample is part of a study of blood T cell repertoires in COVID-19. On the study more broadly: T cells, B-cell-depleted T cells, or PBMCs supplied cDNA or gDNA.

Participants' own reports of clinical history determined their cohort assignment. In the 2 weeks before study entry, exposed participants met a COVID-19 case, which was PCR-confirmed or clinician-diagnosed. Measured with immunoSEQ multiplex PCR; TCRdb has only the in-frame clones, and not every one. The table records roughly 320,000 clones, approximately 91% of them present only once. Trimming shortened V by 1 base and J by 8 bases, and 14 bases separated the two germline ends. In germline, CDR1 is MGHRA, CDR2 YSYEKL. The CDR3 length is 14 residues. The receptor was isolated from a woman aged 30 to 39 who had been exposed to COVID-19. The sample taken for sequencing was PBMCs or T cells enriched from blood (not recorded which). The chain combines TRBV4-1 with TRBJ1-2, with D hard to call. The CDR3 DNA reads TGCGCCAGCAGCCAAGGTAACGGGAAATACGGCTACACCTTC. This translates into CASSQGNGKYGYTF.